This entry describes one TCR beta chain. A read error may account for a junction end that differs from germline. TCRdb re-analysed the 5' RACE reads in MiXCR, keeping a single row per CDR3 protein. Seen here are around 280,000 distinct CDR3 sequences, 20% observed once, and the top ten hold 7.8%. This entry belongs to a study of CD8 T cells in ankylosing spondylitis. The receptor was isolated from a male donor with ankylosing spondylitis or in good health (not recorded which). The sequencing input was blood, either unsorted or a sorted T cell fraction (not recorded which).

The CDR3 coding sequence is TGTGCCAGCAGCTACTTTGGCGGGAGCGGTCGGAATGAGCAGTTCTTC. Protein product: CASSYFGGSGRNEQFF. The chain combines TRBV6-2 or TRBV6-3 with TRBJ2-1, with 7 bases lining up with TRBD2. The CDR3 consists of 16 residues. The germline V gene encodes CDR1 MNHEY and CDR2 SVGEGT.